One and the same sample provided the 17 T cell receptor beta chains below, sequenced in a study. From the 5' RACE reads, TCRdb called clonotypes with MiXCR, one entry per CDR3 protein. The sample includes under 35,000 distinct CDR3 sequences, roughly a quarter of them seen just once. The sequencing input was memory CD4+ T cells sorted from blood. Subset specified: memory CD4+ T cells, CD4+CD45RO+CD25-. These receptors all stem from a female donor with breast cancer.

This rearrangement joins TRBV7-7 to TRBJ2-7, with TRBD2 matching over 10 bases. Germline V gene data show CDR1 as SSHAT and CDR2 as FNYEAQ (reference sequence). The CDR3 contains 18 residues. J gave up 1 base and V 4 bases, and 13 bases lay outside the gene matches. The CDR3 bases are TGTGCCAGCAGCTCCCTAGGGCCACTAGCGGGAAGATCCTACGAGCAGTACTTC. Protein sequence: CASSSLGPLAGRSYEQYF.

In its sample, this clonotype was seen many times. The chain recombines TRBV20-1 with TRBJ2-7, with D tentatively TRBD1 (5 bases). This CDR3 region has 13 residues. Germline CDR1 is DFQATT and CDR2 is SNEGSKA (reference sequence). Trimming pared 0 bases from V and 2 bases from J, leaving 8 bases between. CDR3 region: CSARDIGAYEQYF. DNA of the CDR3: TGCAGTGCTAGAGACATAGGGGCCTACGAGCAGTACTTC.

This clonotype was counted only a few times. This sequence joins TRBV7-9 and TRBJ2-1; D uncertain. The CDR3 length is 14 residues. The V and J ends lost 5 bases and 4 bases respectively, with 12 bases between them. Germline loops: CDR1 SEHNR, CDR2 FQNEAQ (reference sequence). The CDR3 sequence is CASSPERLYNEQFF. CDR3 bases: TGTGCCAGCAGCCCAGAGCGACTTTACAATGAGCAGTTCTTC.

V usage is TRBV2 and J usage is TRBJ2-2; 8 nucleotides agree with TRBD1. V trimming: 0 bases; J trimming: 1 base; junction bases outside the gene matches: 10. The length of the CDR3 is 19 residues. CDR1 is SNHLY, CDR2 FYNNEI, per germline. The CDR3 sequence: CASSEALWGDRWNTGELFF. DNA of the CDR3: TGTGCCAGCAGTGAAGCGCTTTGGGGGGACAGGTGGAACACCGGGGAGCTGTTTTTT.

The chain combines TRBV20-1 with TRBJ2-3, with D unclear. This CDR3 is 13 amino acids long. The V gene lost 0 bases and the J gene lost 8 bases, with 12 bases spanning the gap. Germline V gene lookup returns CDR1 DFQATT and CDR2 SNEGSKA (reference sequence). The CDR3 here is CSARDRAVGTQYF. The CDR3 bases are TGCAGTGCTAGAGATCGGGCGGTGGGTACGCAGTATTTT.

This clonotype was seen ten or more times. The genes are TRBV4-1 and TRBJ2-7, with TRBD1 identical over 10 bases. The V gene end was trimmed by 4 bases and the J gene end by 5 bases; junction bases not matched to a gene: 8. CDR3 length: 15 residues. Germline V gene sequence: CDR1 MGHRA, CDR2 YSYEKL. CDR3 coding DNA: TGCGCCAGCAGCCCTCGGACAGGGGGACTGGACGAGCAGTACTTC. Translated, it gives CASSPRTGGLDEQYF.

For this clonotype: This clone may be a read error of a much larger clone one base away. The chain is built from TRBV12-3 or TRBV12-4 and TRBJ2-7, with 9 bases lining up with TRBD2. J lost 6 bases, V lost 8 bases, and 11 bases had no gene match. This CDR3 contains 14 residues. The DNA for the CDR3 is TGTGCCAGCGGCTATAGCGGGGGAACTATCGAGCAGTACTTC. This translates into CASGYSGGTIEQYF.

This clonotype was observed many times. This chain uses TRBV5-1 with TRBJ2-7; D unclear. Germline assignment: CDR1 SGHRS and CDR2 YFSETQ. CDR3 length: 14 amino acids. The V and J ends lost 4 bases and 5 bases respectively, with 16 bases between them. The chain's CDR3 is CASSPRPGADEQYF. The CDR3 DNA reads as TGCGCCAGCAGCCCCCGTCCAGGCGCCGACGAGCAGTACTTC.

The V and J genes are TRBV25-1 and TRBJ2-3; maybe TRBD2 (6 bases). CDR1 is MGHDK and CDR2 is SYGVNS in the germline V gene. The CDR3 consists of 17 residues. Trimming cost V 1 base and J 2 bases, with 16 bases left between them. The CDR3 loop is CASSEFSGDLLTDTQYF. CDR3 sequence (DNA): TGTGCCAGCAGTGAATTTTCGGGAGATCTTCTCACAGATACGCAGTATTTT.

This clonotype was seen many times. For the CDR3, the DNA is TGTGCCAGCACCCAGGGAAACGAGCAGTACTTC. Amino acid sequence: CASTQGNEQYF. This chain links TRBV27 with TRBJ2-7; D possibly corresponds to TRBD1 (5 bases). From germline, CDR1 is MNHEY and CDR2 SMNVEV (reference sequence). V was shortened by 7 bases and J by 5 bases, with 9 bases between the two germline ends. CDR3 size: 11 residues.

CDR3 sequence (DNA): TGCAGCGGGGTTCTCTCTGGAAACACCATATATTTT. Encoded protein: CSGVLSGNTIYF. The rearrangement uses TRBV29-1 and TRBJ1-3, with D uncertain. CDR1 is SQVTM, CDR2 ANQGSEA, per germline. The CDR3 has 12 residues. The V end lost 7 bases, the J end lost 0 bases, and 7 bases lay between the germline ends.

This clonotype has a handful of counts. CDR3 in DNA: TGTGCCAGCAGCGTCGGCAGATACCAAGAGACCCAGTACTTC. It specifies CASSVGRYQETQYF. The chain carries TRBV9 and TRBJ2-5; D gene unclear. Trimming stripped 2 bases from V and 0 bases from J, with 8 bases between. CDR1 and CDR2 (germline): SGDLS, YYNGEE. CDR3 size: 14 residues. The full variable domain, completed using reference TRBV9 and TRBJ2-5, is DSGVTQTPKHLITATGQRVTLRCSPRSGDLSVYWYQQSLDQGLQFLIQYYNGEERAKGNILERFSAQQFPDLHSELNLSSLELGDSALYFCASSVGRYQETQYFGPGTRLLVL.

This clonotype has only a few counts. V gene TRBV14 combines with J gene TRBJ2-3; 10 bases fit TRBD2. Per the germline V gene, CDR1 is SGHDN and CDR2 is FVKESK. The V and J ends lost 4 bases and 10 bases, in that order; junction bases with no gene match: 8. The CDR3 contains 14 residues. As DNA, the CDR3 is TGTGCCAGCAGCCGACCTAGCGGGAGCCCGTCGCAGTATTTT. It is translated as CASSRPSGSPSQYF.

In this sample, this clonotype turned up a few times. This chain connects TRBV27 to TRBJ2-7; D not certain. Germline CDR1 reads MNHEY; CDR2 reads SMNVEV (reference sequence). The CDR3 has 15 residues. V lost 2 bases and J 3 bases, leaving 14 bases between the germline ends. As DNA, the CDR3 is TGTGCCAGCAGTTTAACGAGGTCATCTTACTACGAGCAGTACTTC. Its translation is CASSLTRSSYYEQYF.

The rearrangement links TRBV14 to TRBJ2-1; no definite D call. Germline V gives CDR1 SGHDN, CDR2 FVKESK. CDR3 length: 14 amino acids. V lost 5 bases and J 4 bases, leaving 12 bases between the germline ends. CDR3: CASSTHREYNEQFF. CDR3 nucleotides: TGTGCCAGCAGCACACATCGAGAGTACAATGAGCAGTTCTTC.

This clonotype was counted between two and nine times. The chain links TRBV6-2 or TRBV6-3 to TRBJ2-7; D may correspond to TRBD1 or TRBD2 (5 bases each). Germline V gives CDR1 MNHEY, CDR2 SVGEGT. The CDR3 sequence is 16 residues long. Trimming removed 2 bases from V and 5 bases from J, with 19 bases in between. The CDR3 reads CASSYLFGDPRDEQYF. DNA for the CDR3: TGTGCCAGCAGTTACCTTTTCGGGGACCCGAGGGACGAGCAGTACTTC.

Only a few counts were recorded for this clonotype. The chain carries TRBV6-5 and TRBJ2-2; D not certain. The V gene lost 0 bases and the J gene lost 4 bases, with 6 bases spanning the gap. From germline, CDR1 is MNHEY and CDR2 SVGAGI. The CDR3 runs to 14 residues. This chain's CDR3 is CASSYSSPTGELFF. DNA of the CDR3: TGTGCCAGCAGTTACTCGTCACCCACCGGGGAGCTGTTTTTT.